The entry that follows covers one T cell receptor beta chain sequence. Measured with immunoSEQ multiplex PCR; TCRdb has only the in-frame clones, and not every one. The top ten clones hold under 15% of a sample with tens of thousands of clones, about nine tenths of them seen once. These data belong to a study of control samples from healthy donors and cancer patients. This TCR came from a woman aged 70-85 years in good health. Source material: blood.

This CDR3 is CASSSLGGRTYEQYF. The DNA for the CDR3 is TGTGCCAGCAGCAGCCTTGGCGGGAGGACCTACGAGCAGTACTTC. The chain couples TRBV7-8 to TRBJ2-7, with 8 bases fitting TRBD2. The CDR3 has 15 amino acids. The germline V gene has CDR1 SGHVS and CDR2 FQNEAQ. Trimming cost V 5 bases and J 2 bases; bases outside gene matches: 8.